This is a list of T cell receptor beta chains from one sample in a study of post-analysis software for immune sequencing data. TCRdb reprocessed the PCR reads with MiXCR, giving one entry per CDR3 protein. The repertoire holds roughly 730,000 distinct CDR3 sequences, 25% to 30% seen once, with about 0.5% in the top ten. Material for sequencing was blood. The source is a girl aged 10 to 17 with multiple sclerosis. CDR3s include the opening cysteine and the closing phenylalanine or tryptophan. Fields, in order: V gene, clone size, D gene, J gene, CDR3 DNA, CDR3 protein. D genes are given only for firm matches. A row's size may be missing; if present it is once, few, many or a size class.

v_gene: TRBV9; abundance: few; d_gene: -; j_gene: TRBJ2-1; CDR3nt: TGTGCCAGCAGCGTAGGGGTGGGGGTGGGTGAGCAGTTCTTC; CDR3aa: CASSVGVGVGEQFF
v_gene: TRBV20-1; abundance: -; d_gene: -; j_gene: TRBJ1-2; CDR3nt: TGCAGTGTCAGGACAGCCGATTTGAGTGGCTACACCTTC; CDR3aa: CSVRTADLSGYTF
v_gene: TRBV28; abundance: -; d_gene: -; j_gene: TRBJ2-3; CDR3nt: TGTGCCAGCCTGACGGGGTCGGACTTCACAGATACGCAGTATTTT; CDR3aa: CASLTGSDFTDTQYF
v_gene: TRBV20-1; abundance: once; d_gene: TRBD1; j_gene: TRBJ2-5; CDR3nt: TGCAGTGCCTCAGGGGGCGCCGGGCAAGAGACCCAGTACTTC; CDR3aa: CSASGGAGQETQYF
v_gene: TRBV28; abundance: few; d_gene: TRBD1; j_gene: TRBJ1-4; CDR3nt: TGTGCCAGCAGTTGGCCAGGGGGTAATGAAAAACTGTTTTTT; CDR3aa: CASSWPGGNEKLFF
v_gene: TRBV28; abundance: -; d_gene: -; j_gene: TRBJ2-7; CDR3nt: TGTGCCAGCAGCCCCTGGAGCAGCGGAACCTACGAGCAGTACTTC; CDR3aa: CASSPWSSGTYEQYF
v_gene: TRBV5-1; abundance: -; d_gene: -; j_gene: TRBJ2-3; CDR3nt: TGCGCCAGCAGCTCCAGGGGGAGCGGGGGACTTAGCACAGATACGCAGTATTTT; CDR3aa: CASSSRGSGGLSTDTQYF
v_gene: TRBV12-5; abundance: -; d_gene: -; j_gene: TRBJ2-3; CDR3nt: TGTGCTAGTTCCCAGCGGAACACAGATACGCAGTATTTT; CDR3aa: CASSQRNTDTQYF
v_gene: TRBV29-1; abundance: many; d_gene: TRBD2; j_gene: TRBJ2-1; CDR3nt: TGCAGCGTTGAAGGACTAGCGGGAGGACGGAATGAGCAGTTCTTC; CDR3aa: CSVEGLAGGRNEQFF
v_gene: TRBV7-2; abundance: -; d_gene: -; j_gene: TRBJ2-1; CDR3nt: TGTGCCAGCAGCCCAAGGGGGGAACAGGGACACAATGAGCAGTTCTTC; CDR3aa: CASSPRGEQGHNEQFF
v_gene: TRBV4-1; abundance: -; d_gene: TRBD1; j_gene: TRBJ2-1; CDR3nt: TGCGCCAGCAGCCAGAACCCGGGACAGGCCTACAATGAGCAGTTCTTC; CDR3aa: CASSQNPGQAYNEQFF
v_gene: TRBV7-7; abundance: -; d_gene: -; j_gene: TRBJ2-5; CDR3nt: TGTGCCGATGACCTTACTTACTACGGGAACTACTTGGAGACCCAGTACTTC; CDR3aa: CADDLTYYGNYLETQYF
v_gene: TRBV10-3; abundance: few; d_gene: TRBD1; j_gene: TRBJ2-1; CDR3nt: TGTGCCATCAGGGCATCGACAGGGAGCAATGAGCAGTTCTTC; CDR3aa: CAIRASTGSNEQFF
v_gene: TRBV6-2/TRBV6-3; abundance: few; d_gene: -; j_gene: TRBJ1-2; CDR3nt: TGTGCCAGCAGTTTTGCTGATAACTATGGCTACACCTTC; CDR3aa: CASSFADNYGYTF
v_gene: TRBV28; abundance: few; d_gene: -; j_gene: TRBJ2-7; CDR3nt: TGTGCCAGCAGTTTAGGGGGAGGAATCGGCGAGCAGTACTTC; CDR3aa: CASSLGGGIGEQYF
v_gene: TRBV7-2; abundance: many; d_gene: TRBD2; j_gene: TRBJ2-5; CDR3nt: TGTGCCAGCAGCACGATGAGCGGGAGGGGGATAGGTACCCAGTACTTC; CDR3aa: CASSTMSGRGIGTQYF
v_gene: TRBV7-2; abundance: few; d_gene: TRBD1; j_gene: TRBJ2-7; CDR3nt: TGTGCCAGCAGCAGATTGGGACAGGGCTACGAGCAGTACTTC; CDR3aa: CASSRLGQGYEQYF
v_gene: TRBV4-1; abundance: -; d_gene: TRBD1; j_gene: TRBJ2-3; CDR3nt: TGCGCCAGCAGCCTGGGACAGGGCGGTATTAGCACAGATACGCAGTATTTT; CDR3aa: CASSLGQGGISTDTQYF
v_gene: TRBV15; abundance: -; d_gene: TRBD2; j_gene: TRBJ2-3; CDR3nt: TGTGCCACCAGCAGAGGGGGGACTAGCGGGAGTAGTGTAGATACGCAGTATTTT; CDR3aa: CATSRGGTSGSSVDTQYF
v_gene: TRBV5-1; abundance: many; d_gene: -; j_gene: TRBJ2-1; CDR3nt: TGCGCCAGCAGCTTGGTAATTAAGAGACCGACGCGTTACAATGAGCAGTTCTTC; CDR3aa: CASSLVIKRPTRYNEQFF
v_gene: TRBV5-1; abundance: -; d_gene: -; j_gene: TRBJ1-2; CDR3nt: TGCGCCAGCAGCTTGGCCGGAGGGGGAGGGGTAGGAGATGGCTACACCTTC; CDR3aa: CASSLAGGGGVGDGYTF
v_gene: TRBV9; abundance: few; d_gene: -; j_gene: TRBJ2-7; CDR3nt: TGTGCCAGCAGCCCTGTTTCGCTAGCCTACGAGCAGTACTTC; CDR3aa: CASSPVSLAYEQYF
v_gene: TRBV25-1; abundance: few; d_gene: -; j_gene: TRBJ1-2; CDR3nt: TGTGCCAGCAGTGAATCCAGGGCACGTGGCTACACCTTC; CDR3aa: CASSESRARGYTF
v_gene: TRBV14; abundance: -; d_gene: -; j_gene: TRBJ2-7; CDR3nt: TGTGCCAGCAGCCCCATCCCGAGCTACGAGCAGTACTTC; CDR3aa: CASSPIPSYEQYF
v_gene: TRBV6-1; abundance: -; d_gene: -; j_gene: TRBJ2-5; CDR3nt: TGTGCCAGCGGGGGACAAGGGACCCAGTACTTC; CDR3aa: CASGGQGTQYF
v_gene: TRBV20-1; abundance: -; d_gene: -; j_gene: TRBJ2-1; CDR3nt: TGCAGTGCTAGGAGCATTATGAGCTCCTACAATGAGCAGTTCTTC; CDR3aa: CSARSIMSSYNEQFF
v_gene: TRBV27; abundance: -; d_gene: -; j_gene: TRBJ2-3; CDR3nt: TGTGCCAGCACCTTAAACAGGGAGCGGGGTCAAAGTCAGTATTTT; CDR3aa: CASTLNRERGQSQYF
v_gene: TRBV4-2; abundance: few; d_gene: -; j_gene: TRBJ1-1; CDR3nt: TGTGCCAGCAGCCAAGACATAGAGCTCACTGAAGCTTTCTTT; CDR3aa: CASSQDIELTEAFF
v_gene: TRBV13; abundance: -; d_gene: -; j_gene: TRBJ2-7; CDR3nt: TGTGCCAGCAGCCTGAGGGCCAGTCCCTACAATGAGCAGTACTTC; CDR3aa: CASSLRASPYNEQYF
v_gene: TRBV6-1; abundance: -; d_gene: TRBD1; j_gene: TRBJ1-5; CDR3nt: TGTGCCAGCAGTGTGGACAGGCGGATCAATCAGCCCCAGCATTTT; CDR3aa: CASSVDRRINQPQHF
v_gene: TRBV12-3/TRBV12-4; abundance: -; d_gene: TRBD1; j_gene: TRBJ1-2; CDR3nt: TGTGCCAGCAGTTCGGACAGGGGCGGGTACTATGGCTACACCTTC; CDR3aa: CASSSDRGGYYGYTF
v_gene: TRBV7-9; abundance: -; d_gene: -; j_gene: TRBJ2-5; CDR3nt: TGTGCCAGCAGCTTAGATAGACTCTGGGAGCAGTACTTC; CDR3aa: CASSLDRLWEQYF
v_gene: TRBV20-1; abundance: -; d_gene: -; j_gene: TRBJ1-2; CDR3nt: TGCAGTGCTCGCCGACAGACAGCTAACTATGGCTACACCTTC; CDR3aa: CSARRQTANYGYTF
v_gene: TRBV6-5; abundance: few; d_gene: -; j_gene: TRBJ2-4; CDR3nt: TGTGCCAGCAGTTACGAGGTCACCCAGTACTTC; CDR3aa: CASSYEVTQYF
v_gene: TRBV29-1; abundance: -; d_gene: -; j_gene: TRBJ1-1; CDR3nt: TGCAGCGCCCCCCGAGAGGGGAACACTGAAGCTTTCTTT; CDR3aa: CSAPREGNTEAFF
v_gene: TRBV5-1; abundance: few; d_gene: TRBD1; j_gene: TRBJ2-6; CDR3nt: TGCGCCAGCAGCTTGGCCCCGGCGGACAGGGGAAATCCTGGGGCCAACGTCCTGACTTTC; CDR3aa: CASSLAPADRGNPGANVLTF
v_gene: TRBV29-1; abundance: many; d_gene: -; j_gene: TRBJ2-7; CDR3nt: TGCAGCGTTGAATTTGACACCTACGAGCAGTACTTC; CDR3aa: CSVEFDTYEQYF
v_gene: TRBV5-1; abundance: -; d_gene: -; j_gene: TRBJ2-7; CDR3nt: TGCGCCAGCAGCTTGGGGGGGGATCCGAGGGAGACCCGGTACTTC; CDR3aa: CASSLGGDPRETRYF
v_gene: TRBV29-1; abundance: many; d_gene: -; j_gene: TRBJ1-2; CDR3nt: TGCAGCGCGGAAACTCAGCTTAACTATGGCTACACCTTC; CDR3aa: CSAETQLNYGYTF
v_gene: TRBV2; abundance: -; d_gene: TRBD2; j_gene: TRBJ2-3; CDR3nt: TGTGCCAGCAGCACACCCCTCGGGAGCGGGAGCGACACAGATACGCAGTATTTT; CDR3aa: CASSTPLGSGSDTDTQYF
v_gene: TRBV2; abundance: -; d_gene: TRBD2; j_gene: TRBJ2-4; CDR3nt: TGTGCCAGCAGCCGGGAGGAGGGAAACATTCAGTACTTC; CDR3aa: CASSREEGNIQYF